The T cell receptor beta chain under discussion was sequenced for a study of CD8 T cells in ankylosing spondylitis. Overall study findings and caveats: Both synovial fluid and blood in reactive arthritis had previously been reported to carry some motif variants. Matched ankylosing spondylitis synovial fluid reportedly contained a significantly enriched population of disease-linked clones.

The germline V and J ends were trimmed by 1 base and 3 bases, with 12 bases remaining between them. This CDR3 contains 15 residues. Germline V CDR1 and CDR2: LGHDT, YNNKEL (reference sequence). Each CDR3 protein is one row after TCRdb ran MiXCR on the 5' RACE reads. The sample lists about 130,000 distinct CDR3 sequences; around 7% were seen once. In its sample, this clonotype was seen many times. Antigen unknown. The sequenced sample consisted of blood, either unsorted or a sorted T cell fraction (not recorded which). J is TRBJ1-1 and V is TRBV3-1, with a possible D match to TRBD1 (5 bases). This TCR was recovered from a male donor with ankylosing spondylitis or in good health (not recorded which). The CDR3 sequence: CASSQVVTQDTEAFF. The CDR3 DNA reads TGTGCCAGCAGCCAAGTAGTCACACAGGACACTGAAGCTTTCTTT. The variable domain in full, with the rest retrieved from reference TRBV3-1 and TRBJ1-1, is DTAVSQTPKYLVTQMGNDKSIKCEQNLGHDTMYWYKQDSKKFLKIMFSYNNKELIINETVPNRFSPKSPDKAHLNLHINSLELGDSAVYFCASSQVVTQDTEAFFGQGTRLTVV.